Included here is one TCR beta chain sequence, with context. The antigen remains undetermined. Clones were sequenced by immunoSEQ multiplex PCR, and TCRdb holds only the in-frame ones, with some missing. The data hold around 19,000 clones, with around 80% observed a single time. This record comes from a study of EBV T-cell therapy then PD-1 blockade in nasopharyngeal carcinoma. Time point indicated: 266 days after commencement of treatment, after nivolumab therapy. Treatment here: AdE1-LMPpoly-expanded autologous EBV-specific T-cell therapy followed by anti-PD-1 nivolumab. This sample comprised CD8+ T cells from blood, obtained at roughly day 250 from a patient whose treatment included autologous EBV-specific T cells and nivolumab. The sequence was collected from a man aged 35 to 55 with nasopharyngeal carcinoma.

In nucleotides, the CDR3 is TGCAGCGTTTCGGGCGAGCGAGGAACCTACGAGCAGTACTTC. It encodes CSVSGERGTYEQYF. The rearrangement uses TRBV29-1 and TRBJ2-7, with D uncertain. The CDR3 length is 14 residues. V lost 5 bases to trimming and J lost 2 bases, with 16 bases between them. CDR1 and CDR2 (germline): SQVTM, ANQGSEA.